The rows below give T cell receptor beta chains drawn from one sample of a study of cytomegalovirus exposure and HLA in healthy donors. Clones were read by immunoSEQ multiplex PCR, and TCRdb kept only the in-frame ones, dropping some. The table includes some 130,000 clones, 70% to 75% detected once. Sample: PBMCs. The receptors were sampled from a male donor in good health and CMV-seronegative. The CDR3 runs from the conserved cysteine through the conserved F or W. The D gene is left open where the match is weak. Size is omitted from some rows. Given values are once, few, many or a class for expanded clones.

>TRBJ2-2|TRBV7-2|few|NA
CASSIQGSGELFF
TGTGCCAGCAGCATTCAGGGGTCCGGGGAGCTGTTTTTT
>TRBJ2-5|TRBV28|once|NA
CASNIASAETQYF
TGTGCCAGCAATATCGCTAGCGCAGAGACCCAGTACTTC
>TRBJ2-7|TRBV28|NA|NA
CASSLGGNPYEQYF
TGTGCCAGCAGTTTAGGCGGCAATCCCTACGAGCAGTACTTC
>TRBJ1-3|TRBV7-2|NA|NA
CASTVRGGATWNTIYF
TGTGCCAGCACCGTCAGAGGGGGGGCCACCTGGAACACCATATATTTT
>TRBJ2-1|TRBV7-9|once|TRBD2
CASSLEAGGWIF
TGTGCCAGCAGCTTAGAGGCGGGGGGCTGGATCTTC
>TRBJ1-3|TRBV7-6|NA|TRBD1
CASSPEATGGFYSGNTIYF
TGTGCCAGCAGCCCCGAGGCGACAGGGGGTTTTTACTCTGGAAACACCATATATTTT
>TRBJ1-1|TRBV4-3|few|NA
CASSQSEGTEAFF
TGCGCCAGCAGCCAATCAGAGGGCACTGAAGCTTTCTTT
>TRBJ1-4|TRBV28|NA|NA
CASSLMGHLINGKLFF
TGTGCCAGCAGTTTAATGGGGCACCTAATCAATGGAAAACTGTTTTTT
>TRBJ1-4|TRBV28|NA|NA
CASSLSGVGEKLFF
TGTGCCAGCAGTTTATCGGGGGTGGGTGAAAAACTGTTTTTT
>TRBJ1-1|TRBV19|NA|NA
CASIAYAGAYTEAFF
TGTGCCAGTATCGCCTACGCGGGCGCGTACACTGAAGCTTTCTTT
>TRBJ2-7|TRBV9|few|NA
CASSPGLTFYEQYF
TGTGCCAGCAGTCCTGGACTAACCTTCTACGAGCAGTACTTC
>TRBJ1-2|TRBV14|NA|TRBD1
CASSQGTGGYYGYTF
TGTGCCAGCAGCCAAGGGACAGGGGGCTACTATGGCTACACCTTC
>TRBJ2-5|TRBV9|once|NA
CASSPRTGETQYF
TGTGCCAGCAGCCCCCGGACTGGAGAGACCCAGTACTTC
>TRBJ2-7|TRBV28|NA|TRBD1
CASSQGQPNEQYF
TGTGCCAGCAGTCAGGGACAGCCCAACGAGCAGTACTTC
>TRBJ2-5|TRBV9|NA|TRBD2
CASSLPTSGGETQYF
TGTGCCAGCAGCTTACCGACTAGCGGAGGAGAGACCCAGTACTTC
>TRBJ2-7|TRBV29-1|NA|TRBD1
CSVVGTENYEQYF
TGCAGCGTTGTTGGGACAGAGAACTACGAGCAGTACTTC
>TRBJ2-7|TRBV6-5|NA|NA
CASSLRGGSYEQYF
TGTGCCAGCAGCCTTAGGGGGGGCTCCTACGAGCAGTACTTC
>TRBJ2-1|TRBV7-6|NA|NA
CASSLSRGSYNEQFF
TGTGCCAGCAGCTTATCGCGGGGATCCTACAATGAGCAGTTCTTC
>TRBJ1-5|TRBV6-1|NA|NA
CASSEARLNQPQHF
TGTGCCAGCAGTGAAGCGCGGCTCAATCAGCCCCAGCATTTT
>TRBJ2-7|TRBV6-5|NA|NA
CASSYSEIATYEQYF
TGTGCCAGCAGTTACTCGGAGATTGCAACTTACGAGCAGTACTTC
>TRBJ2-1|TRBV7-2|NA|TRBD2
CASRPPGTTKDEQFF
TGTGCCAGCAGGCCCCCTGGGACTACTAAGGATGAGCAGTTCTTC
>TRBJ2-5|TRBV29-1|once|NA
CSVEGTRWLGTQYF
TGCAGCGTTGAGGGGACTCGATGGCTCGGGACCCAGTACTTC
>TRBJ1-1|TRBV7-9|once|NA
CASSRRGGVTEAFF
TGTGCCAGCAGCCGCCGTGGGGGCGTCACTGAAGCTTTCTTT
>TRBJ2-1|TRBV10-1|NA|NA
CASSLGGAGSYNEQFF
TGCGCCAGCAGTCTTGGGGGGGCCGGCTCCTACAATGAGCAGTTCTTC
>TRBJ1-5|TRBV7-3|NA|NA
CASSVNLGEPQHF
TGTGCCAGCAGCGTAAACTTAGGGGAGCCCCAGCATTTT
>TRBJ2-4|TRBV7-2|NA|NA
CASSFDYDIQYF
TGTGCCAGCAGCTTCGACTACGACATTCAGTACTTC